The source of this T cell receptor (beta chain) is a study of control samples from healthy donors and cancer patients. Germline loops: CDR1 SGHRS, CDR2 YFSETQ. V shed 3 bases, J shed 7 bases, and the junction held 4 bases outside the gene matches. The CDR3 consists of 14 residues. The method was immunoSEQ multiplex PCR; TCRdb's version includes in-frame clones alone and lacks a portion of them. The sample consists of approximately 130,000 clones, 85% to 90% of them appearing once. The sequence derives from a man younger than 40 in good health. Sequences were obtained from blood. The chain carries TRBV5-1 and TRBJ2-2; 9 bases agree with TRBD1. The CDR3 loop is CASSSGQGNGELFF. The CDR3 DNA sequence: TGCGCCAGCAGCTCGGGACAGGGTAACGGGGAGCTGTTTTTT. Full variable domain (remainder filled in from reference TRBV5-1 and TRBJ2-2): KAGVTQTPRYLIKTRGQQVTLSCSPISGHRSVSWYQQTPGQGLQFLFEYFSETQRNKGNFPGRFSGRQFSNSRSEMNVSTLELGDSALYLCASSSGQGNGELFFGEGSRLTVL.